The clone carrying this T cell receptor (beta chain) was detected only a few times. Its specificity is unknown. TCRdb analysed the RT-PCR reads with MiXCR anew, one entry per CDR3 protein. Of around 190,000 distinct CDR3 sequences listed, roughly 8.7% are singletons. The data belong to a study of response to subunit inactivated influenza vaccine. Findings of the study overall: Few new T cells, the authors suggested, are recruited by each seasonal influenza vaccination.

The junction had 4 bases not matched to a gene; V was cut back by 3 bases and J by 9 bases. The CDR3 has 12 residues. Germline V CDR1 and CDR2: SGDLS, YYNGEE. The source was non-naive T cells sorted from PBMCs, collected on the day of vaccination. This chain links TRBV9 with TRBJ1-1; 8 bases line up with TRBD1. This TCR was recovered from a man in his forties or fifties who received an inactivated influenza vaccine. The CDR3 spells CASSARTGQAFF. The CDR3 DNA is TGTGCCAGCAGCGCGAGGACAGGGCAAGCTTTCTTT.